These T cell receptor beta chains were read from a single sample in a study of blood T cell repertoires in COVID-19. TCRdb keeps only in-frame clones here, not all; method: immunoSEQ multiplex PCR. Of approximately 250,000 clones detected, about 91% appear once; the ten largest clones hold more than 1%. Sequenced input: PBMCs or T cells enriched from blood (not recorded which). All receptors come from a woman aged 40 to 50 with acute COVID-19. CDR3s include the opening cysteine and the closing phenylalanine or tryptophan. Fields, in order: V gene, clone size, D gene, J gene, CDR3 DNA, CDR3 protein. The D gene is left open where the match is weak. Not all rows give a size; the values are once, few, many and, for expanded clones, a class.

v_call: TRBV30; clone_size: -; d_call: TRBD2; j_call: TRBJ2-1; cdr3_nt: TGTGCCTGGAGTGGTAGCGGGAGTTTAAATGAGCAGTTCTTC; cdr3_aa: CAWSGSGSLNEQFF
v_call: TRBV9; clone_size: -; d_call: -; j_call: TRBJ1-4; cdr3_nt: TGTGCCAGCAGCGTAGAGGAGGGCCCGGTTAATGAAAAACTGTTTTTT; cdr3_aa: CASSVEEGPVNEKLFF
v_call: TRBV3-1/TRBV3-2; clone_size: once; d_call: TRBD2; j_call: TRBJ2-7; cdr3_nt: TGTGCCAGCAGCCACACCTTTGGGGGGGACGAGCAGTACTTC; cdr3_aa: CASSHTFGGDEQYF
v_call: TRBV18; clone_size: -; d_call: TRBD1; j_call: TRBJ2-7; cdr3_nt: TGTGCCAGCTCACCTTTTGGGACAGGGAACTCCTACGAGCAGTACTTC; cdr3_aa: CASSPFGTGNSYEQYF
v_call: TRBV10-3; clone_size: -; d_call: TRBD1; j_call: TRBJ1-1; cdr3_nt: TGTGCCACCGCGAAGGACAGGGAGAACACTGAAGCTTTCTTT; cdr3_aa: CATAKDRENTEAFF
v_call: TRBV27; clone_size: many; d_call: TRBD1; j_call: TRBJ2-7; cdr3_nt: TGTGCCAGCAGTTCCGCTCGGGACAGCCTTTCTAGCTCCTACGAGCAGTACTTC; cdr3_aa: CASSSARDSLSSSYEQYF
v_call: TRBV10-2; clone_size: -; d_call: -; j_call: TRBJ2-1; cdr3_nt: TGCGCCAGCAGTGGGGCTTACAATGAGCAGTTCTTC; cdr3_aa: CASSGAYNEQFF
v_call: TRBV30; clone_size: -; d_call: TRBD2; j_call: TRBJ2-1; cdr3_nt: TGTGCCCTCAAGGGCGGGAGCTACAATGAGCAGTTCTTC; cdr3_aa: CALKGGSYNEQFF
v_call: TRBV27; clone_size: -; d_call: -; j_call: TRBJ2-5; cdr3_nt: TGTGCCAGCAGTACCCCGGGACAAGCCGGAGAGACCCAGTACTTC; cdr3_aa: CASSTPGQAGETQYF
v_call: TRBV2; clone_size: once; d_call: TRBD2; j_call: TRBJ2-1; cdr3_nt: TGTGCCAGCAGTGTGGGTCTAGCGGGAGTAGAAGAGCAGTTCTTC; cdr3_aa: CASSVGLAGVEEQFF
v_call: TRBV27; clone_size: -; d_call: -; j_call: TRBJ1-5; cdr3_nt: TGTGCCAGCAGTTTAAGGGCAGGGGGCAATCAGCCCCAGCATTTT; cdr3_aa: CASSLRAGGNQPQHF
v_call: TRBV30; clone_size: -; d_call: TRBD2; j_call: TRBJ2-4; cdr3_nt: TGTGCCTGGAGTGTACGGTTGGGGGGGGAAGCCAAAAACATTCAGTACTTC; cdr3_aa: CAWSVRLGGEAKNIQYF
v_call: TRBV18; clone_size: -; d_call: -; j_call: TRBJ1-1; cdr3_nt: TGTGCCAGCTCACCACTACAGGGAAGCACTGAAGCTTTCTTT; cdr3_aa: CASSPLQGSTEAFF
v_call: TRBV7-6; clone_size: -; d_call: -; j_call: TRBJ2-5; cdr3_nt: TGTGCCAGCAGCTTCATCCAGCAAGAGACCCAGTACTTC; cdr3_aa: CASSFIQQETQYF
v_call: TRBV30; clone_size: -; d_call: -; j_call: TRBJ1-2; cdr3_nt: TGTGCCTGGAGTGTAAATGGCGGTGGCTACACCTTC; cdr3_aa: CAWSVNGGGYTF
v_call: TRBV7-9; clone_size: once; d_call: TRBD1; j_call: TRBJ1-1; cdr3_nt: TGTGCCAGCAGCGCCGAGGGACAGACTAACACTGAAGCTTTCTTT; cdr3_aa: CASSAEGQTNTEAFF
v_call: TRBV6-5; clone_size: -; d_call: -; j_call: TRBJ1-1; cdr3_nt: TGTGCCAGCATGTGGGGGGGAGGGAACACTGAAGCTTTCTTT; cdr3_aa: CASMWGGGNTEAFF
v_call: TRBV14; clone_size: once; d_call: TRBD1; j_call: TRBJ1-2; cdr3_nt: TGTGCCAGCAGCCGACTAACCGGGACAGATTATGGCTACACCTTC; cdr3_aa: CASSRLTGTDYGYTF
v_call: TRBV3-1/TRBV3-2; clone_size: -; d_call: TRBD1; j_call: TRBJ1-2; cdr3_nt: TGTGCCAGCAGGACAGGGGACTATGGCTACACCTTC; cdr3_aa: CASRTGDYGYTF
v_call: TRBV7-9; clone_size: -; d_call: -; j_call: TRBJ1-6; cdr3_nt: TGTGCCAGCAGCTTAAGTCGGGGGGGCACCTATAATTCACCCCTCCACTTT; cdr3_aa: CASSLSRGGTYNSPLHF
v_call: TRBV5-4; clone_size: -; d_call: -; j_call: TRBJ1-1; cdr3_nt: TGTGCCAGCAGCTTGTATCAGGGCACTGAAGCTTTCTTT; cdr3_aa: CASSLYQGTEAFF
v_call: TRBV24-1; clone_size: -; d_call: TRBD2; j_call: TRBJ2-1; cdr3_nt: TGTGCCACCAGTGAAGAACCGGGACTAGCGGGAGTTAAGGAGCAGTTCTTC; cdr3_aa: CATSEEPGLAGVKEQFF
v_call: TRBV28; clone_size: -; d_call: -; j_call: TRBJ1-5; cdr3_nt: TGTGCCAGCAGTTCCCAGGGAACTAGCAATCAGCCCCAGCATTTT; cdr3_aa: CASSSQGTSNQPQHF
v_call: TRBV7-9; clone_size: once; d_call: -; j_call: TRBJ1-4; cdr3_nt: TGTGCCAGCAGCTTAGTAGGGCGGGATAATGAAAAACTGTTTTTT; cdr3_aa: CASSLVGRDNEKLFF
v_call: TRBV24-1; clone_size: -; d_call: -; j_call: TRBJ2-5; cdr3_nt: TGTGCCACCAGTGATTTAGGGGAATCCCAGGAGACCCAGTACTTC; cdr3_aa: CATSDLGESQETQYF
v_call: TRBV5-1; clone_size: -; d_call: -; j_call: TRBJ1-2; cdr3_nt: TGCGCCAGCAGCTTGGTACTTGCGGGGGAGGGCTACACCTTC; cdr3_aa: CASSLVLAGEGYTF
v_call: TRBV4-3; clone_size: -; d_call: -; j_call: TRBJ2-1; cdr3_nt: TGCGCCAGCAGCCAGTCGACTAGGTACAATGAGCAGTTCTTC; cdr3_aa: CASSQSTRYNEQFF
v_call: TRBV24-1; clone_size: -; d_call: -; j_call: TRBJ1-1; cdr3_nt: TGTGCCACGTCCCTAGGGAACACTGAAGCTTTCTTT; cdr3_aa: CATSLGNTEAFF
v_call: TRBV4-2; clone_size: -; d_call: -; j_call: TRBJ2-1; cdr3_nt: TGTGCCAGCAGCCACGGCACAGGGATAAGCTCCTACAATGAGCAGTTCTTC; cdr3_aa: CASSHGTGISSYNEQFF
v_call: TRBV6-4; clone_size: few; d_call: TRBD2; j_call: TRBJ2-1; cdr3_nt: TGTGCCAGCAGACCTAGCGGGAGTTCCTACAATGAGCAGTTCTTC; cdr3_aa: CASRPSGSSYNEQFF
v_call: TRBV24-1; clone_size: -; d_call: TRBD1; j_call: TRBJ2-7; cdr3_nt: TGTGCCACCAGTGAACGAGCCGGGACAGGGAAGGGGTCCTACGAGCAGTACTTC; cdr3_aa: CATSERAGTGKGSYEQYF
v_call: TRBV28; clone_size: -; d_call: TRBD1; j_call: TRBJ2-6; cdr3_nt: TGTGCCAGCAGTTTAAGGTCCGGGACAGGGAACTCTGGGGCCAACGTCCTGACTTTC; cdr3_aa: CASSLRSGTGNSGANVLTF
v_call: TRBV11-2; clone_size: -; d_call: TRBD2; j_call: TRBJ2-7; cdr3_nt: TGTGCCAGCAGTATCTCTAGCGGGACCCTCGAGCAGTACTTC; cdr3_aa: CASSISSGTLEQYF
v_call: TRBV19; clone_size: -; d_call: -; j_call: TRBJ1-3; cdr3_nt: TGTGCCAGTAGTATGCGGTTTTCGAGGGACACCATATATTTT; cdr3_aa: CASSMRFSRDTIYF
v_call: TRBV19; clone_size: -; d_call: -; j_call: TRBJ1-1; cdr3_nt: TGTGCCAGTAGTTACAGAACCTCCCGACCGGTTGACGTGAGCACTGAAGCTTTCTTT; cdr3_aa: CASSYRTSRPVDVSTEAFF
v_call: TRBV12-3/TRBV12-4; clone_size: -; d_call: -; j_call: TRBJ1-5; cdr3_nt: TGTGCCAGCAGTGGAGGGTATCAGCCCCAGCATTTT; cdr3_aa: CASSGGYQPQHF
v_call: TRBV11-2; clone_size: once; d_call: TRBD1; j_call: TRBJ2-1; cdr3_nt: TGTGCCAGCAGCGTACCGGGACAGGGGTTCTACAATGAGCAGTTCTTC; cdr3_aa: CASSVPGQGFYNEQFF
v_call: TRBV27; clone_size: -; d_call: TRBD1; j_call: TRBJ1-1; cdr3_nt: TGTGCCAGCAGTTTAGGGACAGGCTACACTGAAGCTTTCTTT; cdr3_aa: CASSLGTGYTEAFF
v_call: TRBV4-2; clone_size: -; d_call: TRBD1; j_call: TRBJ1-2; cdr3_nt: TGTGCCAGCAGCCAGGGCCAGGGGGCAATTAACTATGGCTACACCTTC; cdr3_aa: CASSQGQGAINYGYTF
v_call: TRBV3-1/TRBV3-2; clone_size: -; d_call: -; j_call: TRBJ1-3; cdr3_nt: TGTGCCAGCAGCCCCTACCCCGAAAACTCTGGAAACACCATATATTTT; cdr3_aa: CASSPYPENSGNTIYF
v_call: TRBV28; clone_size: -; d_call: -; j_call: TRBJ2-4; cdr3_nt: TGTGCCAGCAGCTCAGGATTAGAACAGTACTTC; cdr3_aa: CASSSGLEQYF
v_call: TRBV13; clone_size: -; d_call: -; j_call: TRBJ1-5; cdr3_nt: TGTGCCAGCAGCGCTTCGGACAGTAAGAATCAGCCCCAGCATTTT; cdr3_aa: CASSASDSKNQPQHF
v_call: TRBV2; clone_size: -; d_call: -; j_call: TRBJ2-2; cdr3_nt: TGTGCCAGCAGATATGGGACTTACACCGGGGAGCTGTTTTTT; cdr3_aa: CASRYGTYTGELFF
v_call: TRBV10-2; clone_size: -; d_call: TRBD2; j_call: TRBJ2-1; cdr3_nt: TGCGCCAGCAGTGATCTAGCGGGAGGGCCGTGGGAGCAGTTCTTC; cdr3_aa: CASSDLAGGPWEQFF
v_call: TRBV7-9; clone_size: once; d_call: TRBD1; j_call: TRBJ2-1; cdr3_nt: TGTGCCAGCAGCTGGGGACAGGGTGAGCAGTTCTTC; cdr3_aa: CASSWGQGEQFF
v_call: TRBV7-6; clone_size: -; d_call: -; j_call: TRBJ2-3; cdr3_nt: TGTGCCAGCAGCTTAGAGGACAGAGCCACAGATACGCAGTATTTT; cdr3_aa: CASSLEDRATDTQYF
v_call: TRBV6-5; clone_size: -; d_call: -; j_call: TRBJ1-1; cdr3_nt: TGTGCCAGCAGTTCCTCAAGGGGTGCGAACACTGAAGCTTTCTTT; cdr3_aa: CASSSSRGANTEAFF
v_call: TRBV11-2; clone_size: once; d_call: TRBD2; j_call: TRBJ2-1; cdr3_nt: TGTGCCAGCAGCTTACGACTAGCGGGAAACAATGAGCAGTTCTTC; cdr3_aa: CASSLRLAGNNEQFF
v_call: TRBV13; clone_size: -; d_call: -; j_call: TRBJ1-2; cdr3_nt: TGTGCCAGCAGCTTAGGATCCGGGTATGGCTACACCTTC; cdr3_aa: CASSLGSGYGYTF
v_call: TRBV19; clone_size: -; d_call: -; j_call: TRBJ2-3; cdr3_nt: TGTGCCAGTAGTATCGGCCAGCGACCGAACACAGATACGCAGTATTTT; cdr3_aa: CASSIGQRPNTDTQYF
v_call: TRBV27; clone_size: -; d_call: -; j_call: TRBJ1-5; cdr3_nt: TGTGCCAGCAGTCAAGGGGGATCGGGCAATCAGCCCCAGCATTTT; cdr3_aa: CASSQGGSGNQPQHF
v_call: TRBV5-5; clone_size: -; d_call: -; j_call: TRBJ2-4; cdr3_nt: TGTGCCAGCAGTTCACCGGGACTCCGCAACATTCAGTACTTC; cdr3_aa: CASSSPGLRNIQYF
v_call: TRBV6-5; clone_size: -; d_call: -; j_call: TRBJ2-7; cdr3_nt: TGTGCCAGCAGATTGCAGGGTGGCGAGCAGTACTTC; cdr3_aa: CASRLQGGEQYF
v_call: TRBV28; clone_size: -; d_call: TRBD1; j_call: TRBJ1-4; cdr3_nt: TGTGCCAGCAGTAGTCCGGGACAGGCAACTAATGAAAAACTGTTTTTT; cdr3_aa: CASSSPGQATNEKLFF
v_call: TRBV18; clone_size: -; d_call: TRBD2; j_call: TRBJ2-7; cdr3_nt: TGTGCCAGCTCACCCCTTGGCGGGAGCCCGTACTTC; cdr3_aa: CASSPLGGSPYF